This T cell receptor (beta chain) is from a study of CD8 T cells in ankylosing spondylitis. Study-wide results and caveats: Within peripheral blood, clones linked to disease were CD8+ and relatively rare. Some motif variants had been reported before (in reactive arthritis synovial fluid and blood). A motif of several highly homologous TCR beta variants was seen as apparently characteristic of ankylosing spondylitis blood.

In TCRdb, the 5' RACE reads were re-called with MiXCR into one record per CDR3 protein. The profile shows roughly 400,000 distinct CDR3 sequences, 20% to 25% of them singletons. This clonotype was picked up a small number of times. The antigen is undetermined. The TCR was taken from a male donor with ankylosing spondylitis. Sample: blood, either unsorted or a sorted T cell fraction (not recorded which).

The CDR3 is CASSLTGFAGELFF. As DNA, the CDR3 is TGCGCCAGCAGCCTCACAGGGTTTGCCGGGGAGCTGTTTTTT. The V and J genes are TRBV5-1 and TRBJ2-2; possibly TRBD1 for D (6 bases). Per germline, CDR1 SGHRS and CDR2 YFSETQ. The length of the CDR3 is 14 residues. V dropped 4 bases and J dropped 6 bases, with 13 bases sitting between them.